A selection of T cell receptor beta chains follows, all from one sample in a study of identical twins. MiXCR was run by TCRdb on the 5' RACE reads, yielding one entry per CDR3 protein. This table holds approximately 500,000 distinct CDR3 sequences, 24% found once. These data are also associated with another study on T cells expressing NK-cell markers.

Sample: CD4+ T cells sorted from blood. The receptors were sampled from a woman aged 18-35 years in good health. CDR3s include the opening cysteine and the closing phenylalanine or tryptophan. D genes are given only for firm matches. Part of the rows lack a size; the others show once, few, many or a class for expanded clones.

size	V	J	D	DNA	CDR3
NA	TRBV11-2	TRBJ2-7	TRBD2	TGTGCCAGCAGCGCACTAGCGGGAGACTACGAGCAGTACTTC	CASSALAGDYEQYF
NA	TRBV18	TRBJ1-2	NA	TGTGCCAGCTCAAGGGGAATTGAATATGGCTACACCTTC	CASSRGIEYGYTF
NA	TRBV20-1	TRBJ2-4	NA	TGCAGTGCTTATTATGGAGGGATGGCCAAAAACATTCAGTACTTC	CSAYYGGMAKNIQYF
few	TRBV29-1	TRBJ2-7	NA	TGCAGCGGGCGGACTGAAAACTACGAGCAGTACTTC	CSGRTENYEQYF
few	TRBV12-3/TRBV12-4	TRBJ2-1	NA	TGTGCCAGCAGTTTCGTGGTGCGGTCTGAGCAGTTCTTC	CASSFVVRSEQFF
NA	TRBV20-1	TRBJ2-7	TRBD1	TGCAGTGCTAGACCGACAGGGGGGAACGAGCAGTACTTC	CSARPTGGNEQYF
NA	TRBV10-2	TRBJ2-1	TRBD1	TGCGCCTCACGGAAGGGGACCGGGGACAGGGTGTTGAATGAGCAGTTCTTC	CASRKGTGDRVLNEQFF
few	TRBV10-3	TRBJ2-3	NA	TGTGCCATCAGTCATACCGTAGATACGCAGTATTTT	CAISHTVDTQYF
NA	TRBV18	TRBJ2-1	NA	TGTGCCAGCTCACCACCACACGTTGGTAATGAGCAGTTCTTC	CASSPPHVGNEQFF
few	TRBV29-1	TRBJ2-3	NA	TGCAGCGTTGGTGAGGGGGGGGTATCAGATACGCAGTATTTT	CSVGEGGVSDTQYF
few	TRBV29-1	TRBJ1-5	NA	TGCAGCGTTGTTGGGCAGATTAATCAGCCCCAGCATTTT	CSVVGQINQPQHF
NA	TRBV29-1	TRBJ2-7	TRBD1	TGCAGCGTTAATTTAAAAGACAGGGGGTACGAGCAGTACTTC	CSVNLKDRGYEQYF
few	TRBV20-1	TRBJ2-2	TRBD2	TGCAGTGCTAGAGACTATGGGAGCGGGGGAGGCACCGGGGAGCTGTTTTTT	CSARDYGSGGGTGELFF
few	TRBV12-3/TRBV12-4	TRBJ2-5	NA	TGTGCCAGCAGTCCGCGGGACACCCAAGAGACCCAGTACTTC	CASSPRDTQETQYF
NA	TRBV5-6	TRBJ1-5	NA	TGTGCCAGCAGCTTGTGGAGGGTAAATCAGCCCCAGCATTTT	CASSLWRVNQPQHF
NA	TRBV11-2	TRBJ2-7	TRBD2	TGTGCCAGCAGCGCGATCGGGACTAGCGGGAGGCGACTCTACGAGCAGTACTTC	CASSAIGTSGRRLYEQYF
few	TRBV5-1	TRBJ2-7	NA	TGCGCCAGCGCGCCCATATCACCCAGGGACACGCCCTACGAGCAGTACTTC	CASAPISPRDTPYEQYF
few	TRBV6-2/TRBV6-3	TRBJ2-4	NA	TGTGCCAGCAGTTATTCGCAGGGAGCCAAAAACATTCAGTACTTC	CASSYSQGAKNIQYF
few	TRBV5-1	TRBJ2-2	TRBD1	TGCGCCAGCAGGCCCCCGGGACAGGGGTACACCGGGGAGCTGTTTTTT	CASRPPGQGYTGELFF
few	TRBV11-3	TRBJ1-1	TRBD1	TGTGCCAGCAGCTTGTCCTGGACAGGTGAAGCTTTCTTT	CASSLSWTGEAFF
NA	TRBV9	TRBJ2-7	NA	TGTGCCAGCAGCCCTCAGGGGTCGGGCTACGAGCAGTACTTC	CASSPQGSGYEQYF
NA	TRBV3-1	TRBJ2-7	NA	TGTGCCAGCAGCCATCCTTCCGGGACGGTGTCCTACGAGCAGTACTTC	CASSHPSGTVSYEQYF
many	TRBV7-6	TRBJ1-2	NA	TGTGCCAGCAGCTCTTGGTCGGGGGGGGATAACTATGGCTACACCTTC	CASSSWSGGDNYGYTF
NA	TRBV19	TRBJ2-1	TRBD2	TGTGCCAGTAGTATAGGTTCCCCAGCGGGAGGGCGGCATGAGCAGTTCTTC	CASSIGSPAGGRHEQFF
NA	TRBV11-1	TRBJ2-6	NA	TGTGCCAGCAGCTCCCCCTGGCCCCAGTTGTTCTCTGGGGCCAACGTCCTGACTTTC	CASSSPWPQLFSGANVLTF
few	TRBV10-3	TRBJ2-3	TRBD2	TGTGCCATCAGTGAGTTGGGGACTACCTCTGATACGCAGTATTTT	CAISELGTTSDTQYF
few	TRBV5-1	TRBJ1-1	NA	TGCGCCAGCAGCTTACTCGGGACAATGAACACTGAAGCTTTCTTT	CASSLLGTMNTEAFF
NA	TRBV5-6	TRBJ2-3	TRBD2	TGTGCCAGCAGCTTCATAGCGGGGGGGCCAGATACGCAGTATTTT	CASSFIAGGPDTQYF
many	TRBV10-3	TRBJ2-1	NA	TGTGCCATCAGTGGCGACAATGAGCAGTTCTTC	CAISGDNEQFF
NA	TRBV20-1	TRBJ2-5	NA	TGCAGTGCTTCATACCGGTACCAAGAGACCCAGTACTTC	CSASYRYQETQYF
NA	TRBV12-3/TRBV12-4	TRBJ1-5	TRBD1	TGTGCCAGCAGTATGGGACAGGGGTCGTTGCAGCCCCAGCATTTT	CASSMGQGSLQPQHF
few	TRBV5-1	TRBJ2-1	NA	TGCGCCAGCAGCTTCCTAGGGGGACTTGGCAATGAGCAGTTCTTC	CASSFLGGLGNEQFF
NA	TRBV6-1	TRBJ2-1	NA	TGTGCCAGCAAGGAACCAGGGGGGGGGAACAATGAGCAGTTCTTC	CASKEPGGGNNEQFF
few	TRBV12-3/TRBV12-4	TRBJ2-3	NA	TGTGCCAGCAGTTTAGTAATAGATACGCAGTATTTT	CASSLVIDTQYF
NA	TRBV5-1	TRBJ1-1	NA	TGCGCCAGCAGCCCACAGGGATCAGGCACTGAAGCTTTCTTT	CASSPQGSGTEAFF
NA	TRBV7-9	TRBJ2-1	NA	TGTGCCAGCAGCTTAGTAGAGAGTGAGCAGTTCTTC	CASSLVESEQFF
few	TRBV6-5	TRBJ1-6	TRBD1	TGTGCCAGCAGTTACGACGGGACAGGGGTCGGTTCACCCCTCCACTTT	CASSYDGTGVGSPLHF
few	TRBV12-3/TRBV12-4	TRBJ1-1	NA	TGTGCCAGCAGGGTTTCAGGGATTGGGACTGAAGCTTTCTTT	CASRVSGIGTEAFF
many	TRBV10-3	TRBJ1-2	TRBD1	TGTGCCATCGAGGGACAGGGCTATGGCTACACCTTC	CAIEGQGYGYTF
NA	TRBV5-1	TRBJ2-3	TRBD2	TGCGCCAGCAGCTTTGTAGCGGGGATCACAGATACGCAGTATTTT	CASSFVAGITDTQYF
few	TRBV5-6	TRBJ1-2	NA	TGTGCCAGCAGCTTGATTCGGAGTGCCATACATCGGAGCTACACCTTC	CASSLIRSAIHRSYTF
NA	TRBV4-3	TRBJ2-2	TRBD2	TGCGCCAGCAACCAAGGTGCGATAGCGGGGGTCACCGGGGAGCTGTTTTTT	CASNQGAIAGVTGELFF
few	TRBV5-6	TRBJ2-2	NA	TGTGCCAGCAGCTTCAGATCAGGGGCGAACACCGGGGAGCTGTTTTTT	CASSFRSGANTGELFF
NA	TRBV5-1	TRBJ1-1	NA	TGCGCCAGCAGCCCGGGGTTCGACACTGAAGCTTTCTTT	CASSPGFDTEAFF
few	TRBV5-1	TRBJ2-7	TRBD2	TGCGCCAGCAGCCCTACGAGGGGACTAGATTCCTACGAGCAGTACTTC	CASSPTRGLDSYEQYF
NA	TRBV2	TRBJ2-1	NA	TGTGCCAGCAGGCTGACAGCGAATGAGCAGTTCTTC	CASRLTANEQFF
few	TRBV7-9	TRBJ1-1	NA	TGTGCCAGCAGCTTTGACGGCTACACTGAAGCTTTCTTT	CASSFDGYTEAFF
NA	TRBV5-6	TRBJ2-1	NA	TGTGCCAGCAGCTTCCGCTCTGAGCAGTTCTTC	CASSFRSEQFF
few	TRBV12-3/TRBV12-4	TRBJ2-4	TRBD2	TGTGCCAGCAGTTTAGGCGGGGGAGTAGCCAAAAACATTCAGTACTTC	CASSLGGGVAKNIQYF
many	TRBV4-3	TRBJ2-1	NA	TGCGCCAGCAGCCAAAGTGTTCTAGCGCAGTACAATGAGCAGTTCTTC	CASSQSVLAQYNEQFF
NA	TRBV10-3	TRBJ2-2	NA	TGTGCCATCAGTGAGAAGGGAGGGAACACCGGGGAGCTGTTTTTT	CAISEKGGNTGELFF